Here is one TCR beta chain with its context. The antigen it recognizes is unknown. No base qualities exist here, and no much larger clone lies one base off it. These data originate in a study of blood T cell repertoires in COVID-19 (dated by TCRdb to the early 2020s). In terms of the full investigation: The collaborator samples originated in the United States, Italy and Spain and spanned the acute and convalescent phases of COVID-19. The prospective study material was composed of cDNA or gDNA derived from T cells, B-cell-depleted T cells, or PBMCs. Samples came from the ongoing ImmuneRACE study (first 160 participants) plus 1,254 subjects from 6 global collaborators. A freely available public database, intended as a resource for researchers studying the immune response to SARS-CoV-2, is where the repertoires were released. The sample metadata nearly always contained a de-identified subject ID, COVID-19 status, age in years and sex. Where HLA class I and class II types were available, the types were taken from metadata supplied by the sample provider, not from assay-based typing. Subjects who had been exposed to COVID-19, were actively infected with it, or had recovered from it provided the deeply sampled blood TCRbeta repertoires that made up the dataset. Broader findings and caveats from the paper: The amount of clinical and demographic metadata varied by source and participant and was provided uncurated.

The junction carries 13 bases between V and J, which are trimmed by 5 bases and 2 bases respectively. CDR1 and CDR2 were assigned from the germline V gene as SQVTM and ANQGSEA. The CDR3, from cysteine to phenylalanine, totals 13 residues. Only the CDR3 DNA stays, 39 bases, in frame from base 1. Each collaborating institution followed its own protocols to collect whole blood in K2EDTA tubes. Collaborator samples were shipped for TCRbeta analysis as frozen whole blood, isolated PBMCs, or DNA extracted from either sample type. The immunoSEQ Assay, a bias-controlled multiplex PCR, was used to amplify TCRbeta CDR3 regions from genomic DNA. The authors' analysis ran thus. The number of nucleated cells in each sample was estimated by amplification of reference gene primers within the assay. To quantify the absolute abundance of each unique TCRbeta CDR3 rearrangement, sequence reads were collapsed and filtered. For each sample, productive Simpson clonality was calculated as the square root of Simpson's diversity index across productive rearrangements. TCRdb took over this immuneACCESS table, retaining in-frame rearrangements with V and J assigned. Such tables are incomplete; in checked studies, under half of the missing clones stem from an unresolved V gene, and the remainder is unexplained. That table is the source of V, J and clone size, and D and trimming were worked out from the DNA. The sample data list about 140,000 clones, and roughly 80% of these were observed just once. The ten biggest clones cover roughly 3.9% of the sample.

Sequenced material: peripheral blood. The rearranged chain carries TRBV29-1 and TRBJ2-7, with TRBD1 tentatively as D gene (6 bases match). This receptor was taken from a woman older than 75 with acute or convalescent COVID-19. The CDR3 loop reads CSVWDTKAYEQYF. The sequenced DNA is TGCAGCGTTTGGGACACTAAAGCCTACGAGCAGTACTTC.